This TCR beta chain was identified during a study of beta chain features in type 1 diabetes. In total, each donor contributed a single heparinised blood draw that averaged roughly 100 mL. The CDR3 spans 14 residues. Trimming removed 5 bases from V and 2 bases from J, with 11 bases in between. Germline CDR1 is LGHNA and CDR2 is YSLEER. Expressed TCRB transcripts were sequenced because the isolated RNA had all been reverse transcribed beforehand. Some clones are missing from TCRdb's copy, which holds only in-frame ones; the method was immunoSEQ multiplex PCR. The data show approximately 360,000 clones, roughly 12% seen once. Study-level points and caveats: Insertions were fewer and deletions more numerous at VDJ junctions in type 1 diabetes patients. In all four CD4+ subsets, TCRB CDR3 length was significantly, moderately reduced in type 1 diabetes.

On this clone: No antigen is known for it.

The material sequenced was naive CD4+ T cells from blood. This TCR came from a woman younger than 30 with type 1 diabetes. The chain recombines TRBV4-3 with TRBJ2-3; TRBD2 might be the D (5 bases). For the CDR3, the DNA is TGCGCCAGCAGCAAAAGCGACTACACAGATACGCAGTATTTT. It translates to CASSKSDYTDTQYF.